This TCR beta chain derives from a study of Ad26.COV2.S vaccination and SARS-CoV-2 variants. Study-level information: The trial was COV1001 and the donor's arm was Ad26.COV2.S.

Study conclusions and caveats: Vaccinees reportedly had broad spike-specific CD8+ and CD4+ T cell responses. The study found higher spike-specific TCR breadth in vaccine than placebo recipients.

CDR1 and CDR2 (germline): MDHEN, SYDVKM. This CDR3 has 13 amino acids. Trimming removed 4 bases at V and 0 bases at J, with 4 bases between. Clones were sequenced by immunoSEQ multiplex PCR, and TCRdb holds only the in-frame ones, with some missing. The profile covers a few hundred thousand clones, with less than 95% appearing a single time and roughly 4% taken by the ten largest. As to treatment: 15 to 20 received Ad26.COV2.S at low or high dose, single or two shots; 5 received placebo; per-sample allocation not given. The study sampled participants on day 63 after the first vaccine or placebo injection. Details on this clone: Its target is not known.

The receptor was derived from a person aged 18 to 65 who received the Ad26.COV2.S COVID-19 vaccine or a placebo. Material: peripheral blood, obtained in a trial of Ad26.COV2.S vaccine versus placebo. The chain joins TRBV28 to TRBJ1-5; D is unclear. DNA for the CDR3: TGTGCCAGCAGTTCCATTAGCAATCAGCCCCAGCATTTT. It is translated as CASSSISNQPQHF.